This T cell receptor beta chain comes out of a study of metastatic and nonmetastatic thyroid tumors. The wider study: Repertoire comparison spanned blood and tumor or nodule tissue of malignant and benign thyroid patients.

There are many counts of this clone. The antigen remains unidentified. All patients were treatment-naive before thyroid surgery. Deletions cut 3 bases from V and 3 bases from J, with 13 bases between. From germline, CDR1 is ENHRY and CDR2 SYGVKD. The CDR3 loop spans 15 amino acids. TCRdb ran MiXCR on the PCR reads. The table has about 69,000 clones, more than 13% seen once; the top ten hold over 6%. Study findings and constraints: In both blood and tumor samples, TCR beta diversity was reported significantly higher for malignant than benign nodules.

The TCR comes from a male donor with papillary thyroid cancer or a benign thyroid nodule (not recorded which). Some clones in this sample may be carry-over from other donors' samples. The rearrangement uses TRBV10-3 and TRBJ2-3; D is perhaps TRBD2 (6 bases). Sequenced material: blood. CDR3 coding DNA: TGTGCCATCAGTGACGCGGGGAAATGGACAGATACGCAGTATTTT. Amino acids: CAISDAGKWTDTQYF.